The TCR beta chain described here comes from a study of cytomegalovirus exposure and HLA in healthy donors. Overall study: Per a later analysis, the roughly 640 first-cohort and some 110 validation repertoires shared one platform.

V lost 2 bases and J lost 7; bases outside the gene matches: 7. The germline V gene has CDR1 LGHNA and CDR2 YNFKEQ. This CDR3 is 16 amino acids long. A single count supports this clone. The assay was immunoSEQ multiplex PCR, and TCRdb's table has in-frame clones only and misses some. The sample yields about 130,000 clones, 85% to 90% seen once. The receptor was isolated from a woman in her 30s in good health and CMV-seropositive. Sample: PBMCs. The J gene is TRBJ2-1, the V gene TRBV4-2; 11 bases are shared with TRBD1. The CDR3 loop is CASSQPDRGRRNEQFF. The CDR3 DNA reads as TGTGCCAGCAGCCAACCGGACAGGGGGCGACGAAATGAGCAGTTCTTC.